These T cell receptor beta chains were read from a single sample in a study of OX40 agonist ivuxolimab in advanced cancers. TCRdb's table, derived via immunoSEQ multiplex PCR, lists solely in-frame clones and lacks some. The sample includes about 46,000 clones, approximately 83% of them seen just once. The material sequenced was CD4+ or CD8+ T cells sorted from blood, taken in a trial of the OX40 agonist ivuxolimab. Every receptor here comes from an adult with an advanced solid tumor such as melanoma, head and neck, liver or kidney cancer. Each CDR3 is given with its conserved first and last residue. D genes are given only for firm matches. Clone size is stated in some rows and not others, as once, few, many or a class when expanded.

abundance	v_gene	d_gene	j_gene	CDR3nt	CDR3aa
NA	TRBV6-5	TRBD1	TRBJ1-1	TGTGCCAGCAGTTACCTCCGGACAGGGGGCTTGACTGAAGCTTTCTTT	CASSYLRTGGLTEAFF
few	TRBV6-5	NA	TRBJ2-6	TGTGCCAGCAGTTACGATTCGATCGCCGGGGCCAACGTCCTGACTTTC	CASSYDSIAGANVLTF
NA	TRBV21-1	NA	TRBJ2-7	TGTGCCAGCATCAAAGAGTCTCAGGGTATGGGGCTCTACGAGCAGTACTTC	CASIKESQGMGLYEQYF
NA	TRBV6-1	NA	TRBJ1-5	TGTGCCAGCAGTGAAGCCAAGCAGATCAATCAGCCCCAGCATTTT	CASSEAKQINQPQHF
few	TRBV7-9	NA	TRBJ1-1	TGTGCCAGCAGCTCCCGCAGGGGCGGCACTGAAGCTTTCTTT	CASSSRRGGTEAFF
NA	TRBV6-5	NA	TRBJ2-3	TGTGCCAGCAGTTACTCCCCCCCAGGGGGGACAGATACGCAGTATTTT	CASSYSPPGGTDTQYF
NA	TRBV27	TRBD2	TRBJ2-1	TGTGCCAGCAGTCCCGTCTCTGCGGGGGGCACCTACAATGAGCAGTTCTTC	CASSPVSAGGTYNEQFF
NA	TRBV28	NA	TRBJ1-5	TGTGCCAGCACGCCCGGAGGGCCTGGGCCCTATCAGCCCCAGCATTTT	CASTPGGPGPYQPQHF
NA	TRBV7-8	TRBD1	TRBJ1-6	TGTGCCAGCAGCGCGACCAGGGGGCGACGATCACCCCTCCACTTT	CASSATRGRRSPLHF
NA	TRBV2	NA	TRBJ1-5	TGTGCCAGCAGTGTCGCGGGGGCAGGAGATAGCAATCAGCCCCAGCATTTT	CASSVAGAGDSNQPQHF
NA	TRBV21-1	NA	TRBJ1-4	TGTGCCAGCAGCCTCAGGGACCCGGGATTCCGCAGGCGGCTGTTTTTT	CASSLRDPGFRRRLFF
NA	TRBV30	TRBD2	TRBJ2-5	TGTGCCTGGAGTGCAGGGACGGCCGGGAGGGCCCAGTACTTC	CAWSAGTAGRAQYF
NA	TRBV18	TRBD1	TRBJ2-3	TGTGCCAGCTCACCACCGGGACAGGGTGGGAATACGCAGTATTTT	CASSPPGQGGNTQYF
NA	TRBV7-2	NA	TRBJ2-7	TGTGCCAGCAGCGTTTTATACGAGCAGTACTTC	CASSVLYEQYF
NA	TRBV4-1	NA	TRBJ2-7	TGCGCCAGCAGCCAGGGTGCATCCTACGAGCAGTACTTC	CASSQGASYEQYF
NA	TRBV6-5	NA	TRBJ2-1	TGTGCCAGCAGTAAGGGACATCATGAGCAGTTCTTC	CASSKGHHEQFF
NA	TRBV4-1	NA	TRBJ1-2	TGCGCCAGCAGCCAAGACCCAGAGGGACACCATAACTATGGCTACACCTTC	CASSQDPEGHHNYGYTF
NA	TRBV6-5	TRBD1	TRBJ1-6	TGTGCCAGCAGTTACCAGGGACAGGGAGGCTCACCCCTCCACTTT	CASSYQGQGGSPLHF
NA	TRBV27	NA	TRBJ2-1	TGTGCCAGCAGTCTTTTCCAGGGGGGCTCCTACAATGAGCAGTTCTTC	CASSLFQGGSYNEQFF
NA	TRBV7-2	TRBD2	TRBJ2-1	TGTGCCAGCAGCTCCAGGACTAGGAATGAGCAGTTCTTC	CASSSRTRNEQFF
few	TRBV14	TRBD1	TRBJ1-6	TGTGCCAGCAGCCGGGGACAGGGCGTGTCACCCCTCCACTTT	CASSRGQGVSPLHF
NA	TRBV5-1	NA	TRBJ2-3	TGCGCCAGCAGCCGGGGCCAGGGTTCTACGCAGTATTTT	CASSRGQGSTQYF
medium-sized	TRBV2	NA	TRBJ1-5	TGTGCCAGCAGTGAACAGTTACAGGGTCTCGGGCAGCCCCAGCATTTT	CASSEQLQGLGQPQHF